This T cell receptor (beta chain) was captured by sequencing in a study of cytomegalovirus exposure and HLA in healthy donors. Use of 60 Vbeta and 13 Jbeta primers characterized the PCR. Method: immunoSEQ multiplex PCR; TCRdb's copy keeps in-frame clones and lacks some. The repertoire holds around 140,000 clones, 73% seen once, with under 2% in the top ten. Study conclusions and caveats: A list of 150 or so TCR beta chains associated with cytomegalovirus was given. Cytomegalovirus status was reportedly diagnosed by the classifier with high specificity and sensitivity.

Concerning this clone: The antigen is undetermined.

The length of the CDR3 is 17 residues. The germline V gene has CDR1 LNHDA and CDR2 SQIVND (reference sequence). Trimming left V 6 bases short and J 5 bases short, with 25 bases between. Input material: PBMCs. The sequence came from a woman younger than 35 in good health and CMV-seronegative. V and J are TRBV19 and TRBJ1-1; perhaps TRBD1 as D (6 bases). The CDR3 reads CASRKDGTGLIRTEAFF. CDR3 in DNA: TGTGCCAGTAGGAAGGACGGTACAGGGCTTATCCGGACTGAAGCTTTCTTT. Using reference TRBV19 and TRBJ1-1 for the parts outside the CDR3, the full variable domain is DGGITQSPKYLFRKEGQNVTLSCEQNLNHDAMYWYRQDPGQGLRLIYYSQIVNDFQKGDIAEGYSVSREKKESFPLTVTSAQKNPTAFYLCASRKDGTGLIRTEAFFGQGTRLTVV.